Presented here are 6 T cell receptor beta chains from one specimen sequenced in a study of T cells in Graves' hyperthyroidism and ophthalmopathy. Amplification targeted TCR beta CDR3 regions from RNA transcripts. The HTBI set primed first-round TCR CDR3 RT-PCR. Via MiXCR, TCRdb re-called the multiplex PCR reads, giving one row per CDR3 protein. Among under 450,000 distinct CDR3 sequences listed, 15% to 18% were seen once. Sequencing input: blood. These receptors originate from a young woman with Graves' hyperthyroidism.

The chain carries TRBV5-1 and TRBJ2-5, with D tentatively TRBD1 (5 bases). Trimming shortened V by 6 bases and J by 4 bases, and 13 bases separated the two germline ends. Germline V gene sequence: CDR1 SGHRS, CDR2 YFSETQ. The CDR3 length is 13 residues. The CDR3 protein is CASNPGLGETQYF. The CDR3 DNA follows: TGCGCCAGCAACCCAGGGCTGGGAGAGACCCAGTACTTC.

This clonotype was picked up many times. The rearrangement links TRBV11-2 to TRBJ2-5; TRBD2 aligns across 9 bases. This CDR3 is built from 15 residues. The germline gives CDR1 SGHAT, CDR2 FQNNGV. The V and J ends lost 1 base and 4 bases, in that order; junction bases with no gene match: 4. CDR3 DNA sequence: TGTGCCAGCAGCTTAGTAGCGGGAGCGTCAGAGACCCAGTACTTC. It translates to CASSLVAGASETQYF. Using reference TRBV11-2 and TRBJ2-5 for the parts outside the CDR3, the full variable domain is EAGVAQSPRYKIIEKRQSVAFWCNPISGHATLYWYQQILGQGPKLLIQFQNNGVVDDSQLPKDRFSAERLKGVDSTLKIQPAKLEDSAVYLCASSLVAGASETQYFGPGTRLLVL.

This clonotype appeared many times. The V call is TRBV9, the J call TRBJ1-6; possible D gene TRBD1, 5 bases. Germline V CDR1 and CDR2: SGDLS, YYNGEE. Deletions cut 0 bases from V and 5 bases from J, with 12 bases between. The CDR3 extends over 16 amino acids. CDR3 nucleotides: TGTGCCAGCAGCGTAGCAGTCGGGGGTAATAATTCACCCCTCCACTTT. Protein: CASSVAVGGNNSPLHF.

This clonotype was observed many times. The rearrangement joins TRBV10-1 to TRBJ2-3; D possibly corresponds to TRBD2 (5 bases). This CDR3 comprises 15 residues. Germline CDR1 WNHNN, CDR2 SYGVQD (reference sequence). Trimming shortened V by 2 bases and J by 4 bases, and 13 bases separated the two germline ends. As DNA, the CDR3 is TGCGCCAGCAGTGAGCCCAGTAGAGGGTCAGATACGCAGTATTTT. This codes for CASSEPSRGSDTQYF.

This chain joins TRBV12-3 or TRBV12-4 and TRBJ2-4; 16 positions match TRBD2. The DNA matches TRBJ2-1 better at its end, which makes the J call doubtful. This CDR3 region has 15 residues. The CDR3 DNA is TGTGCCAGCAGTTTTCCGGGACTAGCGGGAGGGGTTCAGTTCTTC. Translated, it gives CASSFPGLAGGVQFF.

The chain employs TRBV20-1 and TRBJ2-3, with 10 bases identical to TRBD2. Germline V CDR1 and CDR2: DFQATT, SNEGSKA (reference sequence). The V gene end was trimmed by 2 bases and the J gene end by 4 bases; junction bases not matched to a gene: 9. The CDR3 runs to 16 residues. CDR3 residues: CSARPSGGFWADTQYF. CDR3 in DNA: TGCAGTGCTAGACCTAGCGGGGGTTTTTGGGCAGATACGCAGTATTTT.